The 9 T cell receptor beta chains in this list originate from one sample, sequenced in a study of blood T cell repertoires in COVID-19. Sequencing used immunoSEQ multiplex PCR; TCRdb keeps in-frame clones, though not all of them. Among under 100,000 clones, approximately 87% were seen once, and the ten largest hold around 1.1%. Sequences were obtained from peripheral blood. The source is a human donor in a cohort sampled during active COVID-19.

J is TRBJ2-1 and V is TRBV6-5, with no clear D. Germline V gene sequence: CDR1 MNHEY, CDR2 SVGAGI. CDR3 length equals 13 residues. Trimming took 10 bases from V and 5 from J, leaving 15 bases between them. The CDR3, as DNA: TGTGCCACCCTCATGAGCGTAGACAATGAGCAGTTCTTC. It specifies CATLMSVDNEQFF.

This sequence joins TRBV10-3 and TRBJ2-7, with TRBD2 as a possible D gene (6 bases). Trimming pared 2 bases from V and 4 bases from J, leaving 12 bases between. CDR3 length: 14 residues. Per germline, CDR1 ENHRY and CDR2 SYGVKD. This chain's CDR3 is CAISETGDSYEQYF. The CDR3 bases are TGTGCCATCAGTGAGACGGGAGATTCTTACGAGCAGTACTTC.

The sample holds one count of this clone. The chain has TRBV3-1 (or the pseudogene TRBV3-2) and TRBJ1-1; TRBD1 aligns across 8 bases. The length of the CDR3 is 15 residues. V lost 4 bases, J lost 4 bases, and 8 bases stayed unmatched. The germline V gene encodes CDR1 LGHDT and CDR2 YNNKEL (reference sequence). CDR3: CASSPRQGARTEAFF. In DNA, the CDR3 is TGTGCCAGCAGCCCCCGCCAGGGGGCGCGCACTGAAGCTTTCTTT.

This sequence joins TRBV7-9 and TRBJ1-4; maybe TRBD1 (6 bases). The germline V and J ends were trimmed by 3 bases and 0 bases, with 14 bases remaining between them. Germline values: CDR1 SEHNR, CDR2 FQNEAQ (reference sequence). The CDR3 covers 17 residues. As DNA, the CDR3 is TGTGCCAGCAGCTTTGGGGACACTCTTGCAACTAATGAAAAACTGTTTTTT. Translation gives CASSFGDTLATNEKLFF.

The CDR3 nucleotides read TGTGCCAGCAGCAGGGGGATGGTAGCTGAAAAACTGTTTTTT. It specifies CASSRGMVAEKLFF. The chain uses TRBV2 and TRBJ1-4; 7 positions match TRBD1. This CDR3 has 14 residues. Germline V CDR1 and CDR2: SNHLY, FYNNEI. J was trimmed by 7 bases and V by 6 bases; bases with no gene match: 8.

This chain joins TRBV18 and TRBJ2-5; D not certain. Trimming took off 6 bases at V and 3 bases at J, with 11 bases between the two ends. This CDR3 has 13 residues. Looked up from germline, CDR1 is KGHSH and CDR2 is LQKENI. CDR3 DNA sequence: TGTGCCAGCTCCCACCCAGACAAAGAGACCCAGTACTTC. Protein: CASSHPDKETQYF.

The V gene is TRBV30, the J gene TRBJ1-1; D gene uncertain. Trimming took off 1 base at V and 10 bases at J, with 10 bases between the two ends. CDR3 length equals 11 residues. Germline loops: CDR1 GTSNPN, CDR2 SVGIG (reference sequence). For the CDR3, the DNA is TGTGCCTGGAGTGAGACTTCCGGAGCTTTCTTT. This codes for CAWSETSGAFF.

This clone was seen just once. The chain links TRBV11-3 to TRBJ2-1, with 7 bases lining up with TRBD2. From germline, CDR1 is SGHNT and CDR2 YENEEA. This CDR3 region has 18 residues. The trim removed 5 bases at V and 0 bases at J, leaving 13 bases unmatched. CDR3 in DNA: TGTGCCAGCAGCCCCCGTAGAGCCCTAGCGGACTCCTACAATGAGCAGTTCTTC. It specifies CASSPRRALADSYNEQFF.

The V and J genes are TRBV7-9 and TRBJ1-1, with a possible D match to TRBD1 (5 bases). The CDR3 loop spans 13 amino acids. Trimming stripped 7 bases from V and 1 base from J, with 10 bases between. CDR1 and CDR2 (germline): SEHNR, FQNEAQ (reference sequence). The CDR3, as DNA: TGTGCCAGCAACTACGACAGGAACACTGAAGCTTTCTTT. It yields the protein CASNYDRNTEAFF.